These T cell receptor beta chains were read from a single sample in a study of OX40 agonist ivuxolimab in advanced cancers. Sequenced by immunoSEQ multiplex PCR; TCRdb stores in-frame clones only, minus some. Counted here are tens of thousands of clones, about 83% occurring once; the ten biggest clones make up 0.7% to 0.9%. The sequenced sample was CD4+ or CD8+ T cells sorted from blood, obtained in a trial of the OX40 agonist ivuxolimab. These receptors originate from an adult with an advanced solid tumor such as melanoma, head and neck, liver or kidney cancer. Both conserved end residues are part of each CDR3. D genes are given only for firm matches. Clone size, where shown, is once, few, many, or a class for clones that have expanded.

clone size: .
V gene: TRBV18
J gene: TRBJ1-3
D gene: .
CDR3 protein: CASSPRDVSSGNTIYF
CDR3 DNA: TGTGCCAGCTCACCTCGGGACGTTTCCTCTGGAAACACCATATATTTT

clone size: .
V gene: TRBV19
J gene: TRBJ1-4
D gene: TRBD1
CDR3 protein: CASSLNFQGAMREKLFF
CDR3 DNA: TGTGCCAGTAGCCTGAACTTCCAGGGGGCGATGCGTGAAAAACTGTTTTTT

clone size: .
V gene: TRBV5-4
J gene: TRBJ2-3
D gene: TRBD2
CDR3 protein: CASSPPGGGYTQYF
CDR3 DNA: TGTGCCAGCAGCCCTCCGGGGGGGGGATATACGCAGTATTTT

clone size: .
V gene: TRBV5-1
J gene: TRBJ2-7
D gene: .
CDR3 protein: CASSLNTGRGGSYEQYF
CDR3 DNA: TGCGCCAGCAGCCTCAACACGGGTAGGGGGGGTTCCTACGAGCAGTACTTC

clone size: .
V gene: TRBV18
J gene: TRBJ2-4
D gene: TRBD1
CDR3 protein: CASSPNNRGLAKNIQYF
CDR3 DNA: TGTGCCAGCTCACCAAATAACAGGGGCCTCGCCAAAAACATTCAGTACTTC

clone size: .
V gene: TRBV11-2
J gene: TRBJ2-3
D gene: .
CDR3 protein: CASSLDNGLTDTQYF
CDR3 DNA: TGTGCCAGCAGCTTAGATAACGGCCTCACAGATACGCAGTATTTT

clone size: .
V gene: TRBV6-1
J gene: TRBJ2-7
D gene: TRBD1
CDR3 protein: CASTRPETGVREQYF
CDR3 DNA: TGTGCCAGCACCCGACCCGAGACAGGGGTTCGCGAGCAGTACTTC

clone size: .
V gene: TRBV9
J gene: TRBJ2-7
D gene: .
CDR3 protein: CASSVWDLGEQYF
CDR3 DNA: TGTGCCAGCAGCGTTTGGGACTTGGGGGAGCAGTACTTC

clone size: few
V gene: TRBV7-9
J gene: TRBJ1-2
D gene: TRBD1
CDR3 protein: CASSTRQGGTSFGYTF
CDR3 DNA: TGTGCCAGCAGCACTCGACAGGGGGGAACGTCGTTTGGCTACACCTTC

clone size: .
V gene: TRBV7-3
J gene: TRBJ2-1
D gene: .
CDR3 protein: CASSPYLSSYNEQFF
CDR3 DNA: TGTGCCAGCAGCCCATACCTGAGCTCCTACAATGAGCAGTTCTTC

clone size: .
V gene: TRBV5-8
J gene: TRBJ1-1
D gene: .
CDR3 protein: CASSLEGDRNTEAFF
CDR3 DNA: TGTGCCAGCAGCTTAGAGGGTGACAGGAACACTGAAGCTTTCTTT